The 25 T cell receptor beta chains presented below share a single source sample, sequenced in a study of blood T cell repertoires in COVID-19. TCRdb's table, derived via immunoSEQ multiplex PCR, lists solely in-frame clones and lacks some. The table records about 190,000 clones, roughly 80% of them present only once. The sample comprised peripheral blood. Receptors were obtained from a woman aged 45-65 years with acute or convalescent COVID-19.

This clone was counted between two and nine times. This chain uses TRBV7-2 with TRBJ2-7; TRBD2 matches 11 bases. Germline-derived CDR1 and CDR2 are SGHTA and FQGNSA. The J segment lost 6 bases and the V segment lost 6 bases, leaving 7 bases of the junction unmatched. The CDR3 spans 14 residues. Here the CDR3 DNA reads TGTGCCAGCAGTCGGACTAGCGGGCGACCCGAGCAGTACTTC. It specifies CASSRTSGRPEQYF.

The rearrangement links TRBV11-2 to TRBJ1-6, with 8 bases matching TRBD1. The CDR3 extends over 16 amino acids. Germline V gene sequence: CDR1 SGHAT, CDR2 FQNNGV. The trim removed 4 bases at V and 7 bases at J, leaving 9 bases unmatched. The CDR3 sequence: CASSYPTGTGNSPLHF. The CDR3 DNA is TGTGCCAGCAGCTACCCGACCGGGACAGGCAATTCACCCCTCCACTTT.

The chain carries TRBV6-1 and TRBJ1-2; D gene ambiguous. Trimming shortened V by 2 bases and J by 4 bases, and 14 bases separated the two germline ends. The CDR3 is 15 residues long. In germline, CDR1 is MNHNS, CDR2 SASEGT. DNA for the CDR3: TGTGCCAGCAGTGAAACCCTCTATGTTGGCTATGGCTACACCTTC. Its translation is CASSETLYVGYGYTF.

The chain carries TRBV6-5 and TRBJ2-1; 7 bases match TRBD2. Germline assignment: CDR1 MNHEY and CDR2 SVGAGI. There are 15 residues in the CDR3. V shed 6 bases and J 0 bases; nucleotides not matched to a gene: 5. This CDR3 is CASRSPSGSYNEQFF. In nucleotides, the CDR3 is TGTGCCAGCAGGAGCCCTAGCGGCTCCTACAATGAGCAGTTCTTC.

This chain links TRBV28 with TRBJ2-5, with 9 bases identical to TRBD1. Per germline, CDR1 MDHEN and CDR2 SYDVKM. The CDR3 is 15 residues long. V was pared by 3 bases and J by 4 bases, with 6 bases of the junction left unmatched. The CDR3 is CASSLIGQGTETQYF. The CDR3 coding sequence is TGTGCCAGCAGTTTGATCGGACAGGGGACAGAGACCCAGTACTTC. Combining the CDR3 with reference TRBV28 and TRBJ2-5 gives the whole variable domain DVKVTQSSRYLVKRTGEKVFLECVQDMDHENMFWYRQDPGLGLRLIYFSYDVKMKEKGDIPEGYSVSREKKERFSLILESASTNQTSMYLCASSLIGQGTETQYFGPGTRLLVL.

By frequency in the sample, this clone is medium-sized (0.01 to 0.1%). The same CDR3 is also encoded by other DNA sequences in this sample. The V and J genes are TRBV9 and TRBJ2-5, with D perhaps matching TRBD1 (6 bases). Germline V gene sequence: CDR1 SGDLS, CDR2 YYNGEE. CDR3 size: 13 residues. The ends were cut back, 2 bases at V and 5 bases at J, with 10 bases in the middle. Written as DNA, the CDR3 is TGTGCCAGCAGCGTGGCTAGGGGGGAGACCCAGTACTTC. It translates to CASSVARGETQYF.

This chain joins TRBV9 and TRBJ2-3; no definite D call. Germline V gene data show CDR1 as SGDLS and CDR2 as YYNGEE. The length of the CDR3 is 15 residues. V was clipped by 0 bases and J by 3 bases, with 11 bases between them. This CDR3 reads CASSVDVVLTDTQYF. DNA for the CDR3: TGTGCCAGCAGCGTAGATGTTGTTCTGACAGATACGCAGTATTTT.

This clone was seen only a few times. The V call is TRBV6-2 or TRBV6-3, the J call TRBJ1-2; D call uncertain. V lost 4 bases and J 0 bases, leaving 9 bases between the germline ends. Germline CDR1 MNHEY, CDR2 SVGEGT. The length of the CDR3 is 14 residues. The CDR3 loop reads CASSSFSANYGYTF. The CDR3 DNA reads TGTGCCAGCAGTTCCTTCTCAGCTAACTATGGCTACACCTTC.

This chain connects TRBV19 to TRBJ1-2, with D unresolved. CDR3 length equals 12 residues. Germline V gene data show CDR1 as LNHDA and CDR2 as SQIVND (reference sequence). V lost 10 bases, J lost 2 bases, and 11 bases lay in between. This chain's CDR3 is CATSPQNYGYTF. The CDR3 bases are TGTGCCACCTCCCCCCAGAACTATGGCTACACCTTC.

This rearrangement joins TRBV20-1 to TRBJ1-2; no definite D call. Trimming left V 1 base short and J 13 bases short, with 10 bases between. The CDR3 is 10 amino acids. CDR1 is DFQATT, CDR2 SNEGSKA, per germline (reference sequence). CDR3 nucleotide sequence: TGCAGTGCTAGAGGTAGCGGGCTCACCTTC. It specifies CSARGSGLTF.

The V gene is TRBV11-3, the J gene TRBJ1-1; D not certain. Trimming pared 3 bases from V and 1 base from J, leaving 6 bases between. The CDR3 spans 13 residues. Per germline, CDR1 SGHNT and CDR2 YENEEA. The DNA of the CDR3 is TGTGCCAGCAGCTTCGGAGGGAACACTGAAGCTTTCTTT. It codes for CASSFGGNTEAFF.

The gene calls are TRBV19 and TRBJ1-2; the match to TRBD1 covers 9 bases. Germline values: CDR1 LNHDA, CDR2 SQIVND (reference sequence). Unmatched junction bases numbered 9, after V lost 5 bases and J lost 2 bases. The CDR3 is 16 residues long. The chain's CDR3 is CASSPSGGQGNYGYTF. Here the CDR3 DNA reads TGTGCCAGTAGTCCATCTGGGGGACAGGGAAACTATGGCTACACCTTC.

A word on this clone: The sample has other DNA sequences that encode this CDR3 too. The genes are TRBV5-1 and TRBJ1-1; the D gene is possibly TRBD1 (5 bases). The V gene lost 2 bases and the J gene lost 2 bases, with 10 bases spanning the gap. Per the germline V gene, CDR1 is SGHRS and CDR2 is YFSETQ. The CDR3 runs to 14 residues. The CDR3 sequence is CASSFQGPNTEAFF. The DNA of the CDR3 is TGCGCCAGCAGCTTCCAGGGCCCTAACACTGAAGCTTTCTTT.

This clone appeared a few times. The J gene is TRBJ1-6, the V gene TRBV19, with a possible D match to TRBD1 (6 bases). CDR3 length equals 14 residues. V dropped 3 bases and J dropped 5 bases, with 8 bases sitting between them. The V gene's germline CDR1 is LNHDA and CDR2 SQIVND (reference sequence). The CDR3 region is CASSIRGNNSPLHF. In nucleotides, the CDR3 is TGTGCCAGTAGTATCAGGGGAAATAATTCACCCCTCCACTTT.

This clone has just one count. The rearrangement uses TRBV7-9 and TRBJ2-1; 10 nucleotides match TRBD2. Germline assignment: CDR1 SEHNR and CDR2 FQNEAQ (reference sequence). The junction had 12 bases not matched to a gene; V was cut back by 6 bases and J by 10 bases. CDR3 length: 15 residues. Here the CDR3 reads CASRDASGRAQEQFF. CDR3 DNA sequence: TGTGCCAGCAGGGACGCGAGCGGGAGGGCACAGGAGCAGTTCTTC.

V is TRBV9 and J is TRBJ2-3; 7 nucleotides line up with TRBD2. The V and J ends lost 5 bases and 1 base, in that order; junction bases with no gene match: 10. The CDR3 runs 16 residues. CDR1 and CDR2 (germline): SGDLS, YYNGEE. The CDR3 is CASRRGGGSGTDTQYF. The CDR3 DNA follows: TGTGCCAGCAGAAGGGGCGGCGGGAGCGGCACAGATACGCAGTATTTT.

The genes are TRBV5-1 and TRBJ1-6; 7 nucleotides agree with TRBD1. The CDR3 loop spans 16 amino acids. The germline gives CDR1 SGHRS, CDR2 YFSETQ. Unmatched junction bases numbered 6, after V lost 0 bases and J lost 6 bases. The CDR3 is CASSLAVTGVNSPLHF. DNA for the CDR3: TGCGCCAGCAGCTTGGCGGTAACAGGGGTTAATTCACCCCTCCACTTT.

The CDR3 DNA reads TGTGCCAGCAGCTTCGGGGGGTGGCAGCCCCAGCATTTT. Its protein is CASSFGGWQPQHF. The chain has TRBV5-6 and TRBJ1-5, with a weak D call TRBD1 (5 bases). There are 13 residues in the CDR3. Trimming took off 2 bases at V and 7 bases at J, with 10 bases between the two ends. Germline CDR1 reads SGHDT; CDR2 reads YYEEEE. The complete variable domain, with remaining parts taken from reference TRBV5-6 and TRBJ1-5, reads DAGVTQSPTHLIKTRGQQVTLRCSPKSGHDTVSWYQQALGQGPQFIFQYYEEEERQRGNFPDRFSGHQFPNYSSELNVNALLLGDSALYLCASSFGGWQPQHFGDGTRLSIL.

The chain combines TRBV4-1 with TRBJ2-7; 10 bases fit TRBD1. V was pared by 5 bases and J by 3 bases, with 13 bases of the junction left unmatched. The CDR3 is made up of 17 amino acids. Germline values: CDR1 MGHRA, CDR2 YSYEKL. DNA for the CDR3: TGCGCCAGCAGCGACGCTATTTGGGGACAGGGGAACTACGAGCAGTACTTC. This gives the protein CASSDAIWGQGNYEQYF.

The chain uses TRBV6-5 and TRBJ1-5, with D possibly being TRBD1 (5 bases). This CDR3 spans 15 amino acids. V was shortened by 7 bases and J by 7 bases, with 20 bases between the two germline ends. Germline CDR1 reads MNHEY; CDR2 reads SVGAGI. CDR3 in DNA: TGTGCCAGCACCATAGGGGTGGGAGGAAGCCAGCCCCAGCATTTT. Translation gives CASTIGVGGSQPQHF.

The gene calls are TRBV19 and TRBJ1-2; D unclear. From germline, CDR1 is LNHDA and CDR2 SQIVND (reference sequence). V was clipped by 5 bases and J by 4 bases, with 17 bases between them. The CDR3 is 15 amino acids. The CDR3 DNA reads TGTGCCAGTAGTTCGCCCGACCCGCGGGGCTATGGCTACACCTTC. This codes for CASSSPDPRGYGYTF. The whole variable domain, filled in from reference TRBV19 and TRBJ1-2, reads DGGITQSPKYLFRKEGQNVTLSCEQNLNHDAMYWYRQDPGQGLRLIYYSQIVNDFQKGDIAEGYSVSREKKESFPLTVTSAQKNPTAFYLCASSSPDPRGYGYTFGSGTRLTVV.

This clone was detected a few times. V and J are TRBV18 and TRBJ1-1, with a possible D match to TRBD1 (5 bases). The CDR3 runs to 15 residues. CDR1 KGHSH and CDR2 LQKENI come from the germline V gene. V lost 6 bases and J 0 bases, leaving 14 bases between the germline ends. The CDR3 sequence is CASSRLDTMNTEAFF. The CDR3, as DNA: TGTGCCAGCTCGCGATTGGACACCATGAACACTGAAGCTTTCTTT.

The chain is built from TRBV5-4 and TRBJ1-3, with TRBD1 matching over 12 bases. CDR1 is SGHNT, CDR2 YYREEE, per germline (reference sequence). This CDR3 spans 16 amino acids. Trimming cost V 4 bases and J 2 bases; bases outside gene matches: 4. As DNA, the CDR3 is TGTGCCAGCAGCCCGGGACAGGGGGCCCCTGGAAACACCATATATTTT. It encodes CASSPGQGAPGNTIYF.

The chain recombines TRBV6-5 with TRBJ2-4; D is possibly TRBD1 (6 bases). There are 14 residues in the CDR3. CDR1 is MNHEY, CDR2 SVGAGI, per germline. V was shortened by 6 bases and J by 4 bases, with 13 bases between the two germline ends. The CDR3 spells CASRRDTAKNIQYF. The CDR3 DNA reads TGTGCCAGCAGGAGGGACACTGCGAAAAACATTCAGTACTTC.

The chain combines TRBV19 with TRBJ2-1; 10 bases map to TRBD2. The CDR3 consists of 15 residues. Per germline, CDR1 LNHDA and CDR2 SQIVND (reference sequence). J lost 8 bases, V lost 3 bases, and 7 bases had no gene match. CDR3 sequence reads: CASSIGLAGVYEQFF. CDR3 DNA sequence: TGTGCCAGTAGTATCGGGCTAGCGGGGGTTTATGAGCAGTTCTTC.